Below are 5 T cell receptor beta chains sequenced from a single sample in a study of T-cell reconstitution after alpha-beta-depleted transplantation in children. The TCRbeta library was prepared with unique molecular identifiers. TCRdb processed the PCR reads anew with MiXCR; each CDR3 protein has one entry. The repertoire consists of hundreds of thousands of distinct CDR3 sequences, with 10% to 15% occurring once and the leading ten covering roughly 2.3%. Here the sequenced sample was PBMCs, mostly from graft donor cells, taken 360 days after TCRalphabeta/CD19-depleted stem cell transplant. These TCRs come from a male patient younger than 18 who had a stem cell transplant for acute myeloid leukemia, so the T cells may come from the graft donor.

This chain connects TRBV7-9 to TRBJ2-3; D not certain. Germline V lookup: CDR1 SEHNR, CDR2 FQNEAQ (reference sequence). V was shortened by 1 base and J by 2 bases, with 7 bases between the two germline ends. The CDR3 runs to 14 residues. This CDR3 reads CASSLGDSTDTQYF. The CDR3 nucleotides read TGTGCCAGCAGCTTAGGTGACTCCACAGATACGCAGTATTTT.

This clonotype was seen ten or more times. The J gene is TRBJ2-2, the V gene TRBV12-3 or TRBV12-4, with D uncertain. This CDR3 is 13 amino acids long. Trimming took 5 bases from V and 5 from J, leaving 9 bases between them. CDR3 DNA: TGTGCCAGCAGTCTACTGAAAACCGGGGAGCTGTTTTTT. The encoded protein is CASSLLKTGELFF.

The genes are TRBV21-1 and TRBJ2-7; the table's TRBD1 call for D was not verified on the DNA. TRBV21-1 is a pseudogene segment. The CDR3 is made up of 14 amino acids. The CDR3 DNA sequence: TGTGCCAGCGCCGGGGACAGGGAAACCTACGAGCAGTACTTC. Encoded protein: CASAGDRETYEQYF.

This clonotype came up once. Given a much more abundant clone one base away, this may be a read error. The CDR3 is CSARDPAGSTDTQYF. DNA for the CDR3: TGCAGTGCTAGAGATCCAGCGGGAAGCACAGATACGCAGTATTTT. J is TRBJ2-3 and V is TRBV20-1; 7 positions agree with TRBD2. The V gene's germline CDR1 is DFQATT and CDR2 SNEGSKA (reference sequence). J gave up 0 bases and V 0 bases, and 3 bases lay outside the gene matches. CDR3 length: 15 residues.

This clonotype was seen more than once but under ten times. The genes are TRBV13 and TRBJ2-7, with 7 bases aligning to TRBD1. Trimming cost V 4 bases and J 6 bases; bases outside gene matches: 18. CDR1 is PRHDT and CDR2 is FYEKMQ in the germline V gene (reference sequence). The CDR3 has 17 residues. Here the CDR3 reads CASSSRQGARYVREQYF. CDR3 nucleotides: TGTGCCAGCAGCTCTAGACAGGGCGCAAGGTACGTGCGCGAGCAGTACTTC.